The 7 T cell receptor beta chains below all came from one sample that was sequenced in a study of human T cells and chemical hapten exposure. The time point denotes: patch test 3, about 24 weeks after DPC sensitization. Specified treatment: therapeutic diphenylcyclopropenone sensitization with weekly scalp DPC. TCRdb redid the calling of the RACE reads with MiXCR, one entry per CDR3 protein. The sample lists tens of thousands of distinct CDR3 sequences, approximately 11% seen once, with around 3.7% in the top ten. The sequencing here drew on whole blood, taken in connection with sensitization to the hapten diphenylcyclopropenone (DPC). These receptor sequences come from a woman aged 45 to 65 with alopecia areata. Some clones in this sample may be carry-over from other donors' samples.

This clonotype was recorded many times. This chain connects TRBV10-2 to TRBJ1-1, with D tentatively TRBD1 (5 bases). CDR3 length: 14 residues. The germline V gene encodes CDR1 WSHSY and CDR2 SAAADI. V gave up 3 bases and J gave up 6 bases, with 14 bases separating them. The CDR3 sequence: CASSDWGVGSEAFF. In DNA, the CDR3 is TGCGCCAGCAGTGACTGGGGCGTAGGGTCTGAAGCTTTCTTT.

This clonotype was counted many times. The genes are TRBV3-1 and TRBJ2-2; 7 bases align to TRBD2. Germline V gene sequence: CDR1 LGHDT, CDR2 YNNKEL (reference sequence). The CDR3 runs 14 residues. J lost 5 bases, V lost 5 bases, and 5 bases had no gene match. Here the CDR3 reads CASSTLGRTGELFF. The CDR3 nucleotides are TGTGCCAGCAGCACCCTCGGGAGGACCGGGGAGCTGTTTTTT. The entire variable domain, with the rest obtained from reference TRBV3-1 and TRBJ2-2, is as follows: DTAVSQTPKYLVTQMGNDKSIKCEQNLGHDTMYWYKQDSKKFLKIMFSYNNKELIINETVPNRFSPKSPDKAHLNLHINSLELGDSAVYFCASSTLGRTGELFFGEGSRLTVL.

This clonotype has only a few counts. This sequence joins TRBV2 and TRBJ2-1; D not certain. The CDR3 consists of 14 residues. Deletions cut 3 bases from V and 2 bases from J, with 8 bases between. Per germline, CDR1 SNHLY and CDR2 FYNNEI. CDR3 sequence: CASSDDWTYNEQFF. The CDR3, as DNA: TGTGCCAGCAGTGATGACTGGACCTACAATGAGCAGTTCTTC.

This clonotype was seen repeatedly, ten times or more. The rearrangement joins TRBV12-3 or TRBV12-4 to TRBJ1-4, with D unresolved. The CDR3 is made up of 14 amino acids. V lost 6 bases, J lost 2 bases, and 10 bases lay in between. CDR3 region: CASRLSRTNEKLFF. For the CDR3, the DNA is TGTGCCAGCAGGTTAAGCCGGACTAATGAAAAACTGTTTTTT.

This clonotype was found a few times. The rearrangement links TRBV11-2 to TRBJ2-1; 14 bases line up with TRBD2. This CDR3 has 15 amino acids. Trimming at V came to 3 bases and at J to 9 bases, leaving 4 bases not matched to a gene. From germline, CDR1 is SGHAT and CDR2 FQNNGV. The CDR3 nucleotides read TGTGCCAGCAGCTTCCCGACTAGCGGGAGGGTTGAGCAGTTCTTC. This encodes CASSFPTSGRVEQFF.

The chain combines TRBV3-1 with TRBJ2-1, with 11 nucleotides matching TRBD2. The CDR3 covers 16 residues. Germline V CDR1 and CDR2: LGHDT, YNNKEL (reference sequence). The V and J ends lost 4 bases and 7 bases, in that order; junction bases with no gene match: 9. CDR3 coding DNA: TGTGCCAGCAGCCGCTCACTAGCGGGAGAGGGGAATGAGCAGTTCTTC. Residues: CASSRSLAGEGNEQFF.

The V gene is TRBV7-3, the J gene TRBJ2-3; maybe TRBD2 (6 bases). The CDR3 contains 16 residues. Trimming shortened V by 5 bases and J by 10 bases, and 25 bases separated the two germline ends. Germline lookup yields CDR1 SGHTA and CDR2 FQGTGA. The CDR3 DNA follows: TGTGCCAGCAGCCCGCGGGGCGGAGGGGCCAAGTTGTCGCAGTATTTT. Translated, it gives CASSPRGGGAKLSQYF. Full variable domain (rest looked up from reference TRBV7-3 and TRBJ2-3): GAGVSQTPSNKVTEKGKYVELRCDPISGHTALYWYRQSLGQGPEFLIYFQGTGAADDSGLPNDRFFAVRPEGSVSTLKIQRTERGDSAVYLCASSPRGGGAKLSQYFGPGTRLTVL.